The 29 T cell receptor beta chains in this list originate from one sample, sequenced in a study of pediatric ulcerative colitis. The table came from immunoSEQ multiplex PCR; TCRdb's copy has only in-frame clones and leaves some out. Of 12,000 to 15,000 clones listed, 75% to 90% are singletons. Material for sequencing was blood. These receptors all stem from a boy aged 5-17 years with moderate ulcerative colitis.

The chain carries TRBV28 and TRBJ2-5; D is ambiguous. V was shortened by 8 bases and J by 5 bases, with 18 bases between the two germline ends. From germline, CDR1 is MDHEN and CDR2 SYDVKM. The CDR3 runs to 14 residues. The CDR3 coding sequence is TGTGCCAGCGCCTCTAGGCTATTGGTTGAGACCCAGTACTTC. Translation: CASASRLLVETQYF.

V is TRBV9 and J is TRBJ2-7; either TRBD1 or TRBD2 may fit D (5 bases each). Trimming cost V 0 bases and J 5 bases, with 15 bases left between them. Per the germline V gene, CDR1 is SGDLS and CDR2 is YYNGEE. The CDR3 length is 15 residues. The CDR3 region is CASSVGRGVDHEQYF. Here the CDR3 DNA reads TGTGCCAGCAGCGTAGGAAGAGGGGTGGACCACGAGCAGTACTTC.

The chain is built from TRBV5-6 and TRBJ1-2, with a weak D call TRBD1 (5 bases). Deletions cut 0 bases from V and 0 bases from J, with 9 bases between. CDR1 and CDR2 (germline): SGHDT, YYEEEE. CDR3 length: 15 amino acids. The chain's CDR3 is CASSLGTITNYGYTF. The CDR3 bases are TGTGCCAGCAGCTTGGGGACAATCACTAACTATGGCTACACCTTC. Supplemented by reference TRBV5-6 and TRBJ1-2, the full variable domain reads DAGVTQSPTHLIKTRGQQVTLRCSPKSGHDTVSWYQQALGQGPQFIFQYYEEEERQRGNFPDRFSGHQFPNYSSELNVNALLLGDSALYLCASSLGTITNYGYTFGSGTRLTVV.

CDR3 region: CATSRDWWQGGFTGYTF. The CDR3 bases are TGTGCCACCAGCAGAGATTGGTGGCAGGGGGGCTTTACTGGCTACACCTTC. The chain recombines TRBV15 with TRBJ1-2; 7 nucleotides match TRBD1. Looked up from germline, CDR1 is LNHNV and CDR2 is YYDKDF (reference sequence). CDR3 length: 17 residues. The junction had 14 bases not matched to a gene; V was cut back by 0 bases and J by 7 bases.

The V and J genes are TRBV5-6 and TRBJ2-7; TRBD1 matches 9 bases. The CDR3 loop spans 13 amino acids. J was trimmed by 7 bases and V by 4 bases; bases with no gene match: 6. The V gene's germline CDR1 is SGHDT and CDR2 YYEEEE. CDR3 protein: CASSPGQGLEQYF. CDR3 DNA sequence: TGTGCCAGCAGCCCGGGACAGGGTCTGGAGCAGTACTTC. Supplemented by reference TRBV5-6 and TRBJ2-7, the full variable domain reads DAGVTQSPTHLIKTRGQQVTLRCSPKSGHDTVSWYQQALGQGPQFIFQYYEEEERQRGNFPDRFSGHQFPNYSSELNVNALLLGDSALYLCASSPGQGLEQYFGPGTRLTVT.

The V gene is TRBV28, the J gene TRBJ1-1; possibly TRBD1 for D (6 bases). The length of the CDR3 is 15 residues. V dropped 7 bases and J dropped 10 bases, with 25 bases sitting between them. The germline V gene encodes CDR1 MDHEN and CDR2 SYDVKM. CDR3 sequence: CASTTPGHTLSRAFF. In DNA form, the CDR3 reads TGTGCCAGCACTACCCCGGGACATACACTAAGTCGAGCTTTCTTT.

This clone was counted once. This chain uses TRBV6-1 with TRBJ2-1; 13 nucleotides agree with TRBD2. The junction had 3 bases not matched to a gene; V was cut back by 5 bases and J by 8 bases. CDR1 and CDR2 (germline): MNHNS, SASEGT. CDR3 length: 14 residues. In nucleotides, the CDR3 is TGTGCCAGCAGTCGGACTAGCGGGAGATATGAGCAGTTCTTC. This translates into CASSRTSGRYEQFF.

The chain has TRBV23-1 and TRBJ2-4; D is ambiguous. TRBV23-1 is treated as an ORF (open reading frame) with a function not yet certain. The V end was cut by 5 bases, the J end by 3 bases, with 17 bases between. The CDR3 is 16 residues long. CDR3 sequence (DNA): TGCGCCAGCAGTTCTGGGCCCCCCTCAGGCAAAAACATTCAGTACTTC. Translation: CASSSGPPSGKNIQYF.

The rearrangement links TRBV11-2 to TRBJ1-1; 9 bases align to TRBD1. The CDR3 is 14 amino acids. From germline, CDR1 is SGHAT and CDR2 FQNNGV. The junction had 8 bases not matched to a gene; V was cut back by 1 base and J by 11 bases. The CDR3 spells CASSLGGTDRGAFF. The CDR3 nucleotides read TGTGCCAGCAGCTTAGGGGGTACGGACAGGGGTGCTTTCTTT. The variable domain in full, completed from reference TRBV11-2 and TRBJ1-1, reads EAGVAQSPRYKIIEKRQSVAFWCNPISGHATLYWYQQILGQGPKLLIQFQNNGVVDDSQLPKDRFSAERLKGVDSTLKIQPAKLEDSAVYLCASSLGGTDRGAFFGQGTRLTVV.

This chain links TRBV2 with TRBJ1-3, with D unclear. V lost 0 bases and J lost 4, with 13 bases in between. The CDR3 totals 16 residues. Germline V gene sequence: CDR1 SNHLY, CDR2 FYNNEI. CDR3 sequence: CASSEALLFAGNTIYF. CDR3 nucleotide sequence: TGTGCCAGCAGTGAAGCGCTTCTGTTTGCCGGAAACACCATATATTTT.

The chain links TRBV7-6 to TRBJ2-2; D gene ambiguous. The CDR3 totals 14 residues. Germline V gives CDR1 SGHVS, CDR2 FNYEAQ. The V end lost 2 bases, the J end lost 4 bases, and 8 bases lay between the germline ends. CDR3 nucleotides: TGTGCCAGCAGCTTAACCACTGGCACCGGGGAGCTGTTTTTT. It encodes CASSLTTGTGELFF.

The chain couples TRBV27 to TRBJ2-5; D is perhaps TRBD1 (6 bases). The CDR3 contains 14 residues. The V and J ends lost 6 bases and 1 base respectively, with 12 bases between them. From germline, CDR1 is MNHEY and CDR2 SMNVEV (reference sequence). DNA of the CDR3: TGTGCCAGCAGCGGGGACACAGCCCAAGAGACCCAGTACTTC. Translation gives CASSGDTAQETQYF.

V gene TRBV5-1 combines with J gene TRBJ2-1; 14 nucleotides line up with TRBD2. With 3 bases clipped from V and 0 bases from J, the junction kept 5 bases outside the gene matches. The CDR3 loop spans 18 amino acids. Germline CDR1 reads SGHRS; CDR2 reads YFSETQ. This CDR3 reads CASSWGLAGDGSYNEQFF. The CDR3 region has the DNA TGCGCCAGCAGCTGGGGACTAGCGGGAGATGGCTCCTACAATGAGCAGTTCTTC.

This chain connects TRBV5-1 to TRBJ2-3, with 13 bases matching TRBD2. Germline CDR1 reads SGHRS; CDR2 reads YFSETQ. This CDR3 is built from 20 residues. V lost 4 bases and J lost 2; bases outside the gene matches: 16. The CDR3 here is CASSGTGTSGAYIPTDTQYF. CDR3 in DNA: TGCGCCAGCAGCGGAACCGGGACTAGCGGGGCCTACATACCCACAGATACGCAGTATTTT.

The chain combines TRBV4-1 with TRBJ2-7; 10 bases match TRBD2. The CDR3 covers 15 residues. Looked up from germline, CDR1 is MGHRA and CDR2 is YSYEKL. The ends lost 1 base at V and 2 bases at J; junction bases unmatched: 2. Here the CDR3 DNA reads TGCGCCAGCAGCCAAGGGACTAGCGGTCCCTACGAGCAGTACTTC. It yields the protein CASSQGTSGPYEQYF.

This chain joins TRBV7-9 and TRBJ2-7; 8 nucleotides line up with TRBD1. V lost 3 bases and J lost 0; bases outside the gene matches: 7. The CDR3 consists of 16 residues. Germline loops: CDR1 SEHNR, CDR2 FQNEAQ (reference sequence). CDR3 sequence: CASSLERDRSSYEQYF. In nucleotides, the CDR3 is TGTGCCAGCAGCTTGGAGAGGGACAGGAGCTCCTACGAGCAGTACTTC.

This clone was counted a single time. The chain joins TRBV28 to TRBJ1-2; tentatively, D is TRBD1 (5 bases). The germline V and J ends were trimmed by 1 base and 0 bases, with 9 bases remaining between them. CDR1 is MDHEN, CDR2 SYDVKM, per germline. This CDR3 has 15 residues. CDR3 region: CASSLFGAPNYGYTF. DNA for the CDR3: TGTGCCAGCAGTTTATTCGGGGCCCCTAACTATGGCTACACCTTC.

The chain is built from TRBV6-1 and TRBJ2-2, with D possibly matching TRBD2 (6 bases). The CDR3 extends over 17 amino acids. Germline CDR1 MNHNS, CDR2 SASEGT. V was trimmed by 2 bases and J by 0 bases, leaving 13 bases between them. The chain's CDR3 is CASSEWAGNANTGELFF. The CDR3 nucleotides read TGTGCCAGCAGTGAATGGGCGGGAAACGCGAACACCGGGGAGCTGTTTTTT.

The gene calls are TRBV19 and TRBJ1-1, with TRBD1 as a possible D gene (6 bases). Germline V gene sequence: CDR1 LNHDA, CDR2 SQIVND (reference sequence). V was pared by 0 bases and J by 10 bases, with 12 bases between. This CDR3 region has 13 residues. Here the CDR3 reads CASSIEGAVGAFF. CDR3 in DNA: TGTGCCAGTAGTATAGAGGGGGCAGTAGGAGCTTTCTTT.

The chain links TRBV2 to TRBJ2-3; D gene ambiguous. CDR1 is SNHLY and CDR2 is FYNNEI in the germline V gene. Between the trimmed V and J ends, which lost 5 bases and 2 bases, there was a span of 5 bases. The CDR3 covers 12 residues. As DNA, the CDR3 is TGTGCCAGCAGTCCATCCACAGATACGCAGTATTTT. As protein: CASSPSTDTQYF.

The V call is TRBV6-6, the J call TRBJ2-1, with TRBD2 matching 8 bases. Germline V lookup: CDR1 MNHNY, CDR2 SVGAGI (reference sequence). The CDR3 runs to 14 residues. V was clipped by 10 bases and J by 0 bases; unmatched bases: 5. The CDR3 is CATTSGSSYNEQFF. In nucleotides, the CDR3 is TGTGCCACCACTAGCGGTAGCTCCTACAATGAGCAGTTCTTC.

This chain uses TRBV27 with TRBJ2-3, with 11 bases lining up with TRBD2. Germline V gene sequence: CDR1 MNHEY, CDR2 SMNVEV (reference sequence). CDR3 size: 20 residues. The J segment lost 1 base and the V segment lost 6 bases, leaving 18 bases of the junction unmatched. CDR3 bases: TGTGCCAGCAGCTTCTGGGGGACTAGCGGTCTCAACGGAGGCACAGATACGCAGTATTTT. Translating it yields CASSFWGTSGLNGGTDTQYF.

The chain carries TRBV5-8 and TRBJ2-7; D is uncertain. Trimming shortened V by 0 bases and J by 0 bases, and 10 bases separated the two germline ends. Germline values: CDR1 SGHTS, CDR2 YDEGEE. This CDR3 comprises 15 residues. DNA of the CDR3: TGTGCCAGCAGCTTGGTCGGATCGAGCTCCTACGAGCAGTACTTC. Protein product: CASSLVGSSSYEQYF.

J is TRBJ1-2 and V is TRBV5-6, with TRBD1 matching 9 bases. V dropped 5 bases and J dropped 4; count of bases not matched to a gene: 0. Germline values: CDR1 SGHDT, CDR2 YYEEEE. The CDR3 covers 12 residues. The CDR3 DNA reads TGTGCCAGCAGGGGACAGGGCTATGGCTACACCTTC. Encoded protein: CASRGQGYGYTF. Variable domain in full (rest from reference TRBV5-6 and TRBJ1-2): DAGVTQSPTHLIKTRGQQVTLRCSPKSGHDTVSWYQQALGQGPQFIFQYYEEEERQRGNFPDRFSGHQFPNYSSELNVNALLLGDSALYLCASRGQGYGYTFGSGTRLTVV.

This clone was counted a single time. This chain joins TRBV6-6 and TRBJ1-3, with TRBD1 as a possible D gene (6 bases). Per the germline V gene, CDR1 is MNHNY and CDR2 is SVGAGI (reference sequence). The CDR3 sequence is 15 residues long. V was pared by 4 bases and J by 0 bases, with 10 bases between. CDR3 nucleotides: TGTGCCAGCAGTTTTACAGGGACCTCTGGAAACACCATATATTTT. Protein product: CASSFTGTSGNTIYF.

The J gene is TRBJ2-5, the V gene TRBV19; TRBD2 aligns across 16 bases. The CDR3 is made up of 18 amino acids. The germline V gene has CDR1 LNHDA and CDR2 SQIVND (reference sequence). Trimming cost V 5 bases and J 4 bases; bases outside gene matches: 10. Here the CDR3 reads CASSLRGLAGGRGETQYF. The CDR3 DNA is TGTGCCAGTAGTCTAAGGGGACTAGCGGGAGGGCGTGGAGAGACCCAGTACTTC. The complete variable domain, with remaining parts taken from reference TRBV19 and TRBJ2-5, reads DGGITQSPKYLFRKEGQNVTLSCEQNLNHDAMYWYRQDPGQGLRLIYYSQIVNDFQKGDIAEGYSVSREKKESFPLTVTSAQKNPTAFYLCASSLRGLAGGRGETQYFGPGTRLLVL.

This chain links TRBV5-3 with TRBJ2-2; 11 bases fit TRBD2. TRBV5-3 has ORF status, its function being uncertain. The length of the CDR3 is 16 residues. V lost 1 base, J lost 4 bases, and 3 bases stayed unmatched. The chain's CDR3 is CARSLTSGSGTGELFF. The CDR3 nucleotides are TGTGCCAGAAGCTTGACTAGCGGGAGTGGCACCGGGGAGCTGTTTTTT.

This clone was found once. V usage is TRBV7-9 and J usage is TRBJ2-5; no clear D gene. The CDR3 runs 13 residues. V was pared by 5 bases and J by 3 bases, with 10 bases between. Germline-derived CDR1 and CDR2 are SEHNR and FQNEAQ (reference sequence). In nucleotides, the CDR3 is TGTGCCAGCAGCGTCCGGGCCGAAGAGACCCAGTACTTC. Translating it yields CASSVRAEETQYF.

The V and J genes are TRBV28 and TRBJ1-2; TRBD1 agrees at 8 bases. The CDR3 spans 13 residues. Germline CDR1 is MDHEN and CDR2 is SYDVKM. The trim removed 6 bases at V and 8 bases at J, leaving 8 bases unmatched. DNA for the CDR3: TGTGCCAGCAGCCCAGACAGGGGAGGGGGCTACACCTTC. This sequence encodes CASSPDRGGGYTF.